This is a list of T cell receptor beta chains from one sample in a study of monozygotic twins with cystic fibrosis. Assay: immunoSEQ multiplex PCR; the TCRdb copy retains only in-frame clones and omits some. The sample holds 30,000 to 45,000 clones, nearly 85% seen once. Material for sequencing was blood. These receptors were collected from a girl aged 2 to 10 with cystic fibrosis. Both conserved end residues are part of each CDR3. D genes are given only for firm matches. Rows may omit the clone size; those that give it use once, few, many or a size class.

size	V	D	J	CDR3	DNA
-	TRBV6-5	-	TRBJ1-5	CASSSAGQFNQPQHF	TGTGCCAGCAGCTCCGCGGGACAATTTAATCAGCCCCAGCATTTT
-	TRBV5-1	-	TRBJ1-2	CASRRHPELANYGYTF	TGCGCCAGCAGGCGGCACCCAGAGTTAGCTAACTATGGCTACACCTTC
few	TRBV6-5	-	TRBJ2-1	CASNPRDPPYNEQFF	TGTGCCAGCAACCCTAGGGACCCACCCTACAATGAGCAGTTCTTC
-	TRBV18	-	TRBJ1-1	CASSPSRKAGDAEAFF	TGTGCCAGCTCACCATCGAGGAAGGCGGGGGACGCTGAAGCTTTCTTT
-	TRBV7-8	-	TRBJ2-7	CASSYEFLGTAYEQYF	TGTGCCAGCAGCTACGAGTTCTTAGGGACCGCCTACGAGCAGTACTTC
-	TRBV5-1	-	TRBJ1-1	CASSKGPDRVFF	TGCGCCAGCAGCAAGGGACCGGATAGGGTGTTCTTT
once	TRBV29-1	TRBD1	TRBJ2-3	CSVKGQGFTDTQYF	TGCAGCGTTAAAGGACAGGGGTTCACAGATACGCAGTATTTT
-	TRBV7-2	-	TRBJ1-2	CASSFLGRGAYTF	TGTGCCAGCAGCTTTCTGGGGCGCGGCGCCTACACCTTC
-	TRBV6-5	TRBD1	TRBJ1-1	CASVNRGRTNTEAFF	TGTGCCAGCGTGAACAGGGGCAGGACGAACACTGAAGCTTTCTTT
-	TRBV2	-	TRBJ2-7	CASRVGHYEQYF	TGTGCCAGCAGAGTGGGGCATTACGAGCAGTACTTC
once	TRBV9	TRBD2	TRBJ2-3	CASSASGSTDTQYF	TGTGCCAGCAGCGCTAGCGGGAGCACAGATACGCAGTATTTT
-	TRBV30	-	TRBJ1-1	CAWDQRNTEAFF	TGTGCCTGGGATCAAAGGAACACTGAAGCTTTCTTT
once	TRBV2	TRBD2	TRBJ2-3	CASSPTLAGGTDTQYF	TGTGCCAGCAGTCCCACCCTAGCGGGGGGCACAGATACGCAGTATTTT
-	TRBV7-2	-	TRBJ1-3	CASSLQGIAGNTIYF	TGTGCCAGCAGCCTACAGGGTATCGCTGGAAACACCATATATTTT
-	TRBV4-3	-	TRBJ2-5	CASSQDVGAETQYF	TGCGCCAGCAGCCAAGATGTGGGGGCAGAGACCCAGTACTTC
-	TRBV6-1	-	TRBJ1-2	CASSDTSGKGYTF	TGTGCCAGCAGTGATACATCAGGGAAAGGCTACACCTTC
-	TRBV9	-	TRBJ1-2	CASSPGGLTFYGYTF	TGTGCCAGCAGCCCGGGGGGGCTGACTTTCTATGGCTACACCTTC
-	TRBV20-1	-	TRBJ1-2	CIPLNYGYTF	TGCATTCCCCTTAACTATGGCTACACCTTC
-	TRBV7-9	TRBD1	TRBJ1-2	CASSSGQGVRGYTF	TGTGCCAGCAGCTCGGGACAGGGGGTTCGTGGCTACACCTTC
-	TRBV4-1	-	TRBJ1-5	CASSLEQGYSNQPQHF	TGCGCCAGCAGCCTTGAACAGGGTTATAGCAATCAGCCCCAGCATTTT
-	TRBV9	TRBD1	TRBJ1-1	CATRGTGNTEAFF	TGTGCCACCCGCGGGACAGGGAACACTGAAGCTTTCTTT
-	TRBV6-1	-	TRBJ2-2	CASSEAKFWELFF	TGTGCCAGCAGTGAAGCGAAGTTCTGGGAGCTGTTTTTT
-	TRBV18	TRBD1	TRBJ2-7	CASSRQGAEQYF	TGTGCCAGCTCACGACAGGGCGCGGAGCAGTACTTC
-	TRBV5-7	-	TRBJ2-7	CASSPGHSYEQYF	TGTGCCAGCAGTCCGGGACACTCCTACGAGCAGTACTTC
-	TRBV7-3	-	TRBJ2-7	CASSPDYYYEQYF	TGTGCCAGCAGCCCGGACTATTACTACGAGCAGTACTTC
-	TRBV27	-	TRBJ2-1	CASSLKTVLYNEQFF	TGTGCCAGCAGTTTGAAGACAGTTCTCTACAATGAGCAGTTCTTC